This TCR beta chain came from a study of T-cell reconstitution after alpha-beta-depleted transplantation in children. General study points: Recipient T cells and thymic progenitors that survived gave rise to the high TCRbeta diversity observed at day 60 in some patients. About two months after transplant, alpha-beta T cells reportedly came from several hundred expanded graft clones. Newly produced T cells mostly accounted for T-cell counts and diversity one year post-transplant.

Researchers prepared the TCRbeta library using unique molecular identifiers, the study reports. TCRdb independently ran MiXCR on the PCR reads; one entry per CDR3 protein. The data show around 490,000 distinct CDR3 sequences, with roughly 11% seen just once and 12% to 15% held by the top ten. The table lists this clonotype with a few counts. Its antigen is not identified. The CDR3 runs 14 residues. The V gene's germline CDR1 is LGHNA and CDR2 YSLEER. V shed 4 bases, J shed 7 bases, and the junction held 5 bases outside the gene matches. The sequence derives from a female patient between 2 and 15 years old who had a stem cell transplant for aplastic anemia, so the T cells may come from the graft donor. The sample in question was PBMCs, mostly from graft donor cells, obtained 180 days after TCRalphabeta/CD19-depleted stem cell transplant. The rearrangement links TRBV4-3 to TRBJ1-4, with 8 bases lining up with TRBD1. The chain's CDR3 is CASSPGQGAEKLFF. The CDR3 coding sequence is TGCGCCAGCAGCCCAGGACAGGGTGCTGAAAAACTGTTTTTT.